These T cell receptor beta chains were read from a single sample in a study of OX40 agonist ivuxolimab in advanced cancers. The data were produced by immunoSEQ multiplex PCR, yet TCRdb's version contains in-frame clones alone and is incomplete. The sample includes about 20,000 clones, around four fifths seen only once; the top ten take 13% to 15%. The sequenced sample was CD4+ or CD8+ T cells sorted from blood, obtained in a trial of the OX40 agonist ivuxolimab. These receptors were obtained from an adult with an advanced solid tumor such as melanoma, head and neck, liver or kidney cancer. CDR3s include the opening cysteine and the closing phenylalanine or tryptophan. A D gene is named only where the DNA matches it firmly. Clone size is stated in some rows and not others, as once, few, many or a class when expanded.

size: once; J: TRBJ2-3; V: TRBV7-2; D: -; CDR3: CASSYTGPDTQYF; DNA: TGTGCCAGCAGCTACACCGGGCCAGATACGCAGTATTTT
size: -; J: TRBJ2-7; V: TRBV29-1; D: -; CDR3: CSVEGQNHYEQYF; DNA: TGCAGCGTTGAGGGGCAGAACCACTACGAGCAGTACTTC
size: -; J: TRBJ1-5; V: TRBV6-1; D: -; CDR3: CASSVTVDQPQHF; DNA: TGTGCCAGCAGTGTAACCGTAGATCAGCCCCAGCATTTT
size: -; J: TRBJ2-7; V: TRBV6-5; D: -; CDR3: CASSYRDSYEQYF; DNA: TGTGCCAGCAGTTACCGGGACTCCTACGAGCAGTACTTC
size: -; J: TRBJ2-3; V: TRBV28; D: TRBD1; CDR3: CASSFLGTGSTDTQYF; DNA: TGTGCCAGCAGTTTCCTCGGGACAGGGAGCACAGATACGCAGTATTTT
size: -; J: TRBJ1-2; V: TRBV5-1; D: -; CDR3: CASTSGRGSYTF; DNA: TGCGCCAGCACATCAGGCCGGGGTAGCTACACCTTC
size: -; J: TRBJ1-5; V: TRBV5-8; D: TRBD1; CDR3: CASSWPGQGNNQPQHF; DNA: TGTGCCAGCAGCTGGCCGGGACAGGGCAACAATCAGCCCCAGCATTTT
size: few; J: TRBJ1-2; V: TRBV2; D: -; CDR3: CASSEPTGYGYTF; DNA: TGTGCCAGCAGTGAACCGACAGGCTATGGCTACACCTTC
size: -; J: TRBJ2-2; V: TRBV13; D: TRBD2; CDR3: CASSGSSGGTGELFF; DNA: TGTGCCAGCAGCGGCTCATCGGGAGGCACCGGGGAGCTGTTTTTT
size: -; J: TRBJ1-1; V: TRBV6-1; D: TRBD1; CDR3: CASTETGGVTEAFF; DNA: TGTGCCAGCACCGAGACAGGGGGCGTCACTGAAGCTTTCTTT
size: -; J: TRBJ2-7; V: TRBV6-6; D: -; CDR3: CASSPGTSRAYEQYF; DNA: TGTGCCAGCAGTCCCGGGACTTCTAGGGCCTACGAGCAGTACTTC
size: few; J: TRBJ2-7; V: TRBV30; D: -; CDR3: CAWSKGGSSLEQYF; DNA: TGTGCCTGGAGTAAGGGGGGAAGCTCGCTCGAGCAGTACTTC
size: -; J: TRBJ1-1; V: TRBV13; D: TRBD1; CDR3: CASRFDRIRDREAFF; DNA: TGTGCCAGCAGGTTCGACCGAATCCGGGACAGGGAAGCTTTCTTT
size: once; J: TRBJ2-2; V: TRBV5-8; D: -; CDR3: CASSLGQPNTGELFF; DNA: TGTGCCAGCAGCTTAGGGCAGCCGAACACCGGGGAGCTGTTTTTT
size: -; J: TRBJ2-3; V: TRBV5-1; D: -; CDR3: CASSLAVGLVTPDTQYF; DNA: TGCGCCAGCAGCTTGGCCGTCGGTCTAGTTACCCCAGATACGCAGTATTTT
size: few; J: TRBJ1-2; V: TRBV6-6; D: TRBD1; CDR3: CASSLPTGGGGYTF; DNA: TGTGCCAGCAGCCTCCCTACAGGGGGTGGGGGCTACACCTTC
size: -; J: TRBJ1-2; V: TRBV11-2; D: -; CDR3: CASSLGGDYGYTF; DNA: TGTGCCAGCAGCTTAGGGGGGGACTATGGCTACACCTTC
size: -; J: TRBJ2-5; V: TRBV5-4; D: -; CDR3: CASSSGAGGGQETQYF; DNA: TGTGCCAGCAGCTCGGGGGCTGGTGGGGGGCAAGAGACCCAGTACTTC
size: -; J: TRBJ2-3; V: TRBV2; D: -; CDR3: CASRVQGKFGTDTQYF; DNA: TGTGCCAGCAGAGTACAGGGAAAATTCGGCACAGATACGCAGTATTTT
size: -; J: TRBJ2-1; V: TRBV5-1; D: TRBD2; CDR3: CASRGTSGGSLYNEQFF; DNA: TGCGCCAGCAGAGGGACTAGCGGGGGAAGCCTATACAATGAGCAGTTCTTC
size: -; J: TRBJ1-2; V: TRBV5-1; D: TRBD1; CDR3: CASSLGTGVSYGYTF; DNA: TGCGCCAGCAGCTTAGGGACAGGGGTGAGCTATGGCTACACCTTC
size: -; J: TRBJ1-6; V: TRBV6-1; D: TRBD1; CDR3: CASSDRGNSPLHF; DNA: TGTGCCAGCAGCGACAGGGGTAATTCACCCCTCCACTTT
size: -; J: TRBJ2-1; V: TRBV7-2; D: -; CDR3: CASSLVRASSYNEQFF; DNA: TGTGCCAGCAGCTTAGTGCGCGCGAGCTCCTACAATGAGCAGTTCTTC
size: -; J: TRBJ1-2; V: TRBV7-3; D: TRBD1; CDR3: CASSLEGGVNYGYTF; DNA: TGTGCCAGCAGCTTAGAAGGGGGCGTGAATTATGGCTACACCTTC
size: -; J: TRBJ2-2; V: TRBV18; D: -; CDR3: CASSPSSANTGELFF; DNA: TGTGCCAGCTCACCAAGCTCAGCGAACACCGGGGAGCTGTTTTTT
size: -; J: TRBJ1-2; V: TRBV28; D: -; CDR3: CASSLPTESAGYTF; DNA: TGTGCCAGCAGTTTACCCACGGAGAGTGCTGGCTACACCTTC
size: few; J: TRBJ1-1; V: TRBV11-2; D: TRBD1; CDR3: CASRRDRVSSKTEAFF; DNA: TGTGCCAGCAGGCGGGACAGGGTCTCGAGTAAGACTGAAGCTTTCTTT
size: -; J: TRBJ1-1; V: TRBV11-1; D: -; CDR3: CASSTDSLEAFF; DNA: TGTGCCAGCAGTACGGACAGCCTTGAAGCTTTCTTT
size: -; J: TRBJ2-1; V: TRBV6-1; D: TRBD2; CDR3: CASSARTSGSSYNEQFF; DNA: TGTGCCAGCAGTGCCAGGACTAGCGGGAGTTCCTACAATGAGCAGTTCTTC
size: -; J: TRBJ2-1; V: TRBV7-9; D: TRBD1; CDR3: CASSSTGAGTGAQREWVF; DNA: TGTGCCAGCAGCTCTACAGGGGCCGGGACAGGGGCTCAGCGGGAGTGGGTCTTC